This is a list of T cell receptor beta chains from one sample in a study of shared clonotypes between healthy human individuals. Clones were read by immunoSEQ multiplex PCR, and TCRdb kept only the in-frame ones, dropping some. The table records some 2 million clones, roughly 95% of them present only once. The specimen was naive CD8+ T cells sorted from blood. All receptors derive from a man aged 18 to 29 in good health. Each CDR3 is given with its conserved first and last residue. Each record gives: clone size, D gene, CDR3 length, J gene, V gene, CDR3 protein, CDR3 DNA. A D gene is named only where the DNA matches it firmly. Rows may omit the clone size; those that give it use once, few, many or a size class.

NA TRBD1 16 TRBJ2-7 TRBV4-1 CASSPGGQGASYEQYF TGCGCCAGCAGCCCCGGGGGACAGGGGGCGAGCTACGAGCAGTACTTC
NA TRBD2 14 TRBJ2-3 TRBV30 CAWSALGGADTQYF TGTGCCTGGAGTGCGCTCGGGGGGGCAGATACGCAGTATTTT
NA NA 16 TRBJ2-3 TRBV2 CASTPRDHEVTDTQYF TGTGCCAGCACCCCGAGGGACCACGAGGTTACAGATACGCAGTATTTT
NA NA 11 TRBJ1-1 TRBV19 CASSVNTEAFF TGTGCCAGTAGTGTGAACACTGAAGCTTTCTTT
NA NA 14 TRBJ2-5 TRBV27 CASSIQGGGETQYF TGTGCCAGCAGTATACAGGGTGGAGGAGAGACCCAGTACTTC
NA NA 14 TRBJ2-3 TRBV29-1 CSPPEVRRVDTQYF TGCAGCCCCCCGGAAGTTAGGAGGGTCGATACGCAGTATTTT
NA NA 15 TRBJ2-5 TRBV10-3 CAISETTGLEETQYF TGTGCCATCAGTGAGACTACAGGGCTAGAGGAGACCCAGTACTTC
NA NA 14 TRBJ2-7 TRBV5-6 CASTLELRAYEQYF TGTGCCAGTACCCTGGAACTGCGGGCCTACGAGCAGTACTTC
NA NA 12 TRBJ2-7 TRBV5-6 CASGDGAYEQYF TGTGCCAGCGGGGACGGGGCCTACGAGCAGTACTTC
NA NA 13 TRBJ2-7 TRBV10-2 CASSAGLGYEQYF TGCGCCAGCAGTGCCGGGCTAGGCTACGAGCAGTACTTC
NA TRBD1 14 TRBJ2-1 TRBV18 CASSPGTVTHEQFF TGTGCCAGCTCACCCGGGACAGTTACCCATGAGCAGTTCTTC
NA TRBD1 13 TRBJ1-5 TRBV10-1 CAIDSGGGQPQHF TGCGCCATCGATTCAGGGGGCGGTCAGCCCCAGCATTTT
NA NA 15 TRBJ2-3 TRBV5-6 CASSLTDTFTDTQYF TGTGCCAGCAGCTTGACGGACACCTTCACAGATACGCAGTATTTT
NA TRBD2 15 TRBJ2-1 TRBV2 CASSELLAAHNEQFF TGTGCCAGCAGCGAGCTACTAGCGGCCCACAATGAGCAGTTCTTC
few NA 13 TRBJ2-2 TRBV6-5 CATTPLDTGELFF TGTGCCACCACCCCACTAGACACCGGGGAGCTGTTTTTT
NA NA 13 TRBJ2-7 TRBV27 CASSLSSRREQYF TGTGCCAGCAGTTTATCCAGTAGACGGGAGCAGTACTTC
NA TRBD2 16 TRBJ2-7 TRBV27 CASSPNSGRASYEQYF TGTGCCAGCAGTCCTAATAGCGGGAGGGCTTCCTACGAGCAGTACTTC
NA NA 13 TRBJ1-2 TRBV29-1 CSVPTGHNYGYTF TGCAGCGTCCCCACGGGACACAACTATGGCTACACCTTC
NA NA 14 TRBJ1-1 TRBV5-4 CASSLGHLNTEAFF TGTGCCAGCAGCTTGGGGCACCTGAACACTGAAGCTTTCTTT
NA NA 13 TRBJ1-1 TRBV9 CASSVGGSTEAFF TGTGCCAGCAGCGTAGGTGGTAGCACTGAAGCTTTCTTT
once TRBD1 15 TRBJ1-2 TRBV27 CASSRLDRENYGYTF TGTGCCAGCAGTCGATTGGACAGGGAGAACTATGGCTACACCTTC
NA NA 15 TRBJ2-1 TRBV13 CASSLKGRAGNEQFF TGTGCCAGCAGCTTAAAGGGAAGGGCTGGCAATGAGCAGTTCTTC
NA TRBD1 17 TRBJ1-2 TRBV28 CASSSFRDRGYNYGYTF TGTGCCAGCAGTTCTTTCCGGGACAGGGGATATAACTATGGCTACACCTTC
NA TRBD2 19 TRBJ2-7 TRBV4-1 CASSQEEPAGLAGAYEQYF TGCGCCAGCAGCCAAGAGGAACCCGCGGGACTAGCGGGTGCCTACGAGCAGTACTTC
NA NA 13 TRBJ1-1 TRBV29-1 CSVEPGVGTEAFF TGCAGCGTTGAACCGGGAGTTGGCACTGAAGCTTTCTTT